This is a list of T cell receptor beta chains from one sample in a study of CD8+ T cells in alopecia areata. Assay used: immunoSEQ multiplex PCR; TCRdb lists only in-frame clones, some missing. The sample carries some 42,000 clones, approximately 92% recorded once. The specimen comprised CD8+ T cells sorted from blood, sampled at week 24, from a patient treated with tofacitinib. The source of these receptors is a human donor with alopecia areata. CDR3s include the opening cysteine and the closing phenylalanine or tryptophan. The D gene is left open where the match is weak. Not all rows give a size; the values are once, few, many and, for expanded clones, a class.

TRBJ2-1	11	TRBV6-6	.	.	CASKGKDEQFF	TGTGCCAGCAAGGGTAAGGATGAGCAGTTCTTC
TRBJ2-2	15	TRBV9	.	.	CASSPTGANTGELFF	TGTGCCAGCAGCCCTACGGGGGCGAACACCGGGGAGCTGTTTTTT
TRBJ2-2	15	TRBV5-4	hyperexpanded	.	CASSLSGTQTGELFF	TGTGCCAGCAGCCTATCCGGGACACAGACCGGGGAGCTGTTTTTT
TRBJ2-1	12	TRBV4-1	few	.	CASSQDRNEQFF	TGCGCCAGCAGCCAAGATCGCAATGAGCAGTTCTTC
TRBJ2-7	14	TRBV27	.	TRBD1	CASSFSGTAYEQYF	TGTGCCAGCAGTTTCTCCGGGACAGCCTACGAGCAGTACTTC
TRBJ2-7	12	TRBV27	.	.	CASRGASYEQYF	TGTGCCAGCAGGGGGGCCTCCTACGAGCAGTACTTC
TRBJ2-7	11	TRBV30	.	.	CAWSEGNEQYF	TGTGCCTGGAGTGAGGGTAACGAGCAGTACTTC
TRBJ2-5	12	TRBV7-9	.	.	CASSLDGETQYF	TGTGCCAGCAGCTTAGATGGAGAGACCCAGTACTTC
TRBJ1-5	16	TRBV7-2	.	.	CASSKTDSRPNQPQHF	TGTGCCAGCAGCAAGACCGACAGCCGGCCCAATCAGCCCCAGCATTTT
TRBJ2-1	15	TRBV7-8	once	.	CASSLPRATYNEQFF	TGTGCCAGCAGCTTGCCCAGGGCAACCTACAATGAGCAGTTCTTC
TRBJ2-2	18	TRBV19	.	TRBD2	CASSGGLAGGRFTGELFF	TGTGCCAGTAGTGGCGGACTAGCGGGGGGGCGTTTCACCGGGGAGCTGTTTTTT
TRBJ2-7	12	TRBV13	.	.	CASSRQDYEQYF	TGTGCCAGCAGCCGACAGGACTACGAGCAGTACTTC
TRBJ2-5	17	TRBV4-3	once	TRBD2	CASSQAPGLAGQETQYF	TGCGCCAGCAGCCAAGCGCCCGGGCTAGCGGGGCAAGAGACCCAGTACTTC
TRBJ1-1	16	TRBV10-3	.	.	CAISGYLARPNTEAFF	TGTGCCATCAGTGGGTATCTGGCCAGACCGAACACTGAAGCTTTCTTT
TRBJ2-1	16	TRBV19	.	.	CASSMSGGGSYNEQFF	TGTGCCAGTAGTATGTCAGGGGGGGGATCCTACAATGAGCAGTTCTTC